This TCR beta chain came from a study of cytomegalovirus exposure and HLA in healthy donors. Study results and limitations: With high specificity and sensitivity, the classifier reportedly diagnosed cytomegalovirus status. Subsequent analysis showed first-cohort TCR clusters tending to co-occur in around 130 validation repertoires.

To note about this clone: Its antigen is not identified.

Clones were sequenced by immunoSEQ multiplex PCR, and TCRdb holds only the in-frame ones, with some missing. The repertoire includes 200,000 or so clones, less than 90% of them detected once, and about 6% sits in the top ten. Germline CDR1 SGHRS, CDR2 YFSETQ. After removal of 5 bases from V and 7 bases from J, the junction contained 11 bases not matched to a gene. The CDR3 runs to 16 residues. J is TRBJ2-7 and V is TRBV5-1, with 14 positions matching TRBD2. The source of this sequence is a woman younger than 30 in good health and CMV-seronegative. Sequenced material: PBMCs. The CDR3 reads CASSTNGLAGGREQYF. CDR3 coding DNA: TGCGCCAGCAGTACAAACGGACTAGCGGGAGGTCGGGAGCAGTACTTC.